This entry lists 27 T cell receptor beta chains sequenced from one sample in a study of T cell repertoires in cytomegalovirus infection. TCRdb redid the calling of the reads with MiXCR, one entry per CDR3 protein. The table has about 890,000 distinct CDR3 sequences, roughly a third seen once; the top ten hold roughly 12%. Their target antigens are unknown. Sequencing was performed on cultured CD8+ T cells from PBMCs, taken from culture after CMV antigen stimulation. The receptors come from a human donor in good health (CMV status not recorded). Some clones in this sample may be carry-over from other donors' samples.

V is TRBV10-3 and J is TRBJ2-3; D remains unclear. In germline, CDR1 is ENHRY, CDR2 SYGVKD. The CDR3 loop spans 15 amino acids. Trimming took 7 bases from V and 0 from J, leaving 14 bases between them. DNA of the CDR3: TGTGCCATCACCGCAGGCGGAACTAGCACAGATACGCAGTATTTT. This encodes CAITAGGTSTDTQYF.

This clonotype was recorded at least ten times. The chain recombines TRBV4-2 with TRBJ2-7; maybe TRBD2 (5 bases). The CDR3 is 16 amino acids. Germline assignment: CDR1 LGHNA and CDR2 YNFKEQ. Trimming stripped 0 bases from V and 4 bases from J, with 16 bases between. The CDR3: CASSQDPLANPYEQYF. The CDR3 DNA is TGTGCCAGCAGCCAAGATCCCCTAGCAAACCCATACGAGCAGTACTTC.

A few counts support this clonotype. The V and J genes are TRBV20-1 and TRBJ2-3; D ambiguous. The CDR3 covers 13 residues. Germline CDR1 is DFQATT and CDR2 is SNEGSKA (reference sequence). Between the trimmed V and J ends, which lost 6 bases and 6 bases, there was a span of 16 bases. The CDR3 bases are TGCAGTGCCCAGGACCCCGCAGTGGATACGCAGTATTTT. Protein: CSAQDPAVDTQYF.

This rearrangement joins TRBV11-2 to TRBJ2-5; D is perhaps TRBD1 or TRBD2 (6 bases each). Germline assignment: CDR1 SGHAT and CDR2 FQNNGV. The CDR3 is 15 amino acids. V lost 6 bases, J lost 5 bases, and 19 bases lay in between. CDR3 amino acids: CASRRIQGGGETQYF. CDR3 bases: TGTGCCAGCAGACGAATACAGGGAGGAGGGGAGACCCAGTACTTC.

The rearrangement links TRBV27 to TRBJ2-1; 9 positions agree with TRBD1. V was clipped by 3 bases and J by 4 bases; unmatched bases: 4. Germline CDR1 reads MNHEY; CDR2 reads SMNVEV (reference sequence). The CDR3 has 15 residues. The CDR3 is CASSFGDRVYNEQFF. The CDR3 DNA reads TGTGCCAGCAGTTTCGGGGACAGGGTTTACAATGAGCAGTTCTTC.

CDR3 bases: TGTGCCAGCAGTTTATCGAGGGGTGGGACCCAGTACTTC. This translates into CASSLSRGGTQYF. The chain combines TRBV27 with TRBJ2-5, with D perhaps assigned TRBD1 or TRBD2 (5 bases each). Germline V gene sequence: CDR1 MNHEY, CDR2 SMNVEV (reference sequence). CDR3 size: 13 residues. Trimming removed 0 bases from V and 7 bases from J, with 9 bases in between.

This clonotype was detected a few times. CDR3 bases: TGTGCCAGCAGTAGGACAGGCCAGAAGTTCAATGAGCAGTTCTTC. Translating gives CASSRTGQKFNEQFF. This chain links TRBV6-1 with TRBJ2-1, with 7 bases matching TRBD1. Germline values: CDR1 MNHNS, CDR2 SASEGT. V gave up 5 bases and J gave up 6 bases; unmatched junction bases: 10. The CDR3 is made up of 15 amino acids.

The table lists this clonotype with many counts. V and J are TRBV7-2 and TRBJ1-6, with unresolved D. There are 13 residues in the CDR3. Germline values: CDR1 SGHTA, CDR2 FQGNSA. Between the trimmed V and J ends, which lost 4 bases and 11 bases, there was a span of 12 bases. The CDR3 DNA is TGTGCCAGCAGCTCCCCCCTACAAGCACCCCTCCACTTT. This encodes CASSSPLQAPLHF. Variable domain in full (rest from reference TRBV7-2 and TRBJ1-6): GAGVSQSPSNKVTEKGKDVELRCDPISGHTALYWYRQSLGQGLEFLIYFQGNSAPDKSGLPSDRFSAERTGGSVSTLTIQRTQQEDSAVYLCASSSPLQAPLHFGNGTRLTVT.

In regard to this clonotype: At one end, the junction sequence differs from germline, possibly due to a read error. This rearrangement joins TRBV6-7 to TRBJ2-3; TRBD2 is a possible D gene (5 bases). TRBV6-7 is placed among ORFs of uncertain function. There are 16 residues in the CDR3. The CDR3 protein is CASSHSVGDSTDTQYF. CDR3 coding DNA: TGTGCCAGCAGTCACTCAGTCGGGGATAGCACAGATACGCAGTATTTT.

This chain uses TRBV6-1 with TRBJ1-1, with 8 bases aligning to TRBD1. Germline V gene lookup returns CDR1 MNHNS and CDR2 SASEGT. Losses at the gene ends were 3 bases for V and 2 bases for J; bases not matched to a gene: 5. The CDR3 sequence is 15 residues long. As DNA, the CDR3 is TGTGCCAGCAGTGACAGACAGGGGACAAACACTGAAGCTTTCTTT. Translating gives CASSDRQGTNTEAFF.

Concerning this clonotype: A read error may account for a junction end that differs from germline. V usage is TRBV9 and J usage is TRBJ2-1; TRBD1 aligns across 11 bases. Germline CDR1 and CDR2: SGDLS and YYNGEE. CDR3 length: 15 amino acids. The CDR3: CASSSPGQGVVEQFF. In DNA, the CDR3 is TGTGCCAGCAGCTCACCGGGACAGGGGGTTGTTGAGCAGTTCTTT.

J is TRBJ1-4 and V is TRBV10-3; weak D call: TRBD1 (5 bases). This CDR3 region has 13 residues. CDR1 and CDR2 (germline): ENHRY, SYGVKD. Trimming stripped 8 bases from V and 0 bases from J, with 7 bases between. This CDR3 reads CAIGGSTNEKLFF. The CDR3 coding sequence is TGTGCCATCGGGGGGTCAACTAATGAAAAACTGTTTTTT.

This CDR3 is CASNTGGDTQYF. As DNA, the CDR3 is TGTGCCAGCAACACAGGCGGAGATACGCAGTATTTT. V and J are TRBV9 and TRBJ2-3; a weak D match, TRBD1 (5 bases). Looked up from germline, CDR1 is SGDLS and CDR2 is YYNGEE. The length of the CDR3 is 12 residues. Trimming took off 6 bases at V and 5 bases at J, with 10 bases between the two ends.

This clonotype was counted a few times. The CDR3 spells CASSWTREQYF. In nucleotides, the CDR3 is TGTGCCAGCAGTTGGACCCGCGAGCAGTACTTC. The chain recombines TRBV7-9 with TRBJ2-7; D is undetermined. CDR1 is SEHNR and CDR2 is FQNEAQ in the germline V gene (reference sequence). V dropped 6 bases and J dropped 6 bases, with 9 bases sitting between them. The CDR3 is 11 residues long. The full variable domain, with the rest looked up from reference TRBV7-9 and TRBJ2-7, is DTGVSQNPRHKITKRGQNVTFRCDPISEHNRLYWYRQTLGQGPEFLTYFQNEAQLEKSRLLSDRFSAERPKGSFSTLEIQRTEQGDSAMYLCASSWTREQYFGPGTRLTVT.

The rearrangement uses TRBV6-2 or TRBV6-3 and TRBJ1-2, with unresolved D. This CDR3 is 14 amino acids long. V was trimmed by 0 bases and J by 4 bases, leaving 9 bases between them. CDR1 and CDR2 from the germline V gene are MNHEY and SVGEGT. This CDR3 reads CASSYSRTLYGYTF. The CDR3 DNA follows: TGTGCCAGCAGTTACTCAAGGACTCTCTATGGCTACACCTTC.

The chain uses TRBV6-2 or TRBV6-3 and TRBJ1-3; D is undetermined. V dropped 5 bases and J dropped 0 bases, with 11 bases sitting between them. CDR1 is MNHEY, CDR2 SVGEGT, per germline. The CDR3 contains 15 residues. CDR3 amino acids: CASSQTGLSGNTIYF. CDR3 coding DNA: TGTGCCAGCAGTCAGACGGGCCTCTCTGGAAACACCATATATTTT.

CDR3 DNA sequence: TGTGCCAGCAGCTTAGCGGGGGGCCTCTACGAGCAGTACGTC. This codes for CASSLAGGLYEQYV. The genes are TRBV7-2 and TRBJ2-7; D might be TRBD1 or TRBD2, each matching 6 bases. Trimming took 0 bases from V and 3 from J, leaving 9 bases between them. CDR1 and CDR2 from the germline V gene are SGHTA and FQGNSA. This CDR3 has 14 amino acids.

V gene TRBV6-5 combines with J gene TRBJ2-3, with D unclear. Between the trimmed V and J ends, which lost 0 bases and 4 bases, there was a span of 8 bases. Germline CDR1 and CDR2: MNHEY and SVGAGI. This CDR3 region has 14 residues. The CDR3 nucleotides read TGTGCCAGCAGTTACTCGTTGCCAGCAGATACGCAGTATTTT. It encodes CASSYSLPADTQYF.

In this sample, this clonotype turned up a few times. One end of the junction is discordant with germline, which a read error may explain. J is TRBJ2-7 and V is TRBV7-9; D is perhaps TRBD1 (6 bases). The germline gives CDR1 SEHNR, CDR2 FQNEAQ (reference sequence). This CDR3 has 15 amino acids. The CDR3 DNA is TGTACCAGCAGCTCAGGGACACGGAGCTCCTACGAGCAGTACTTC. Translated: CTSSSGTRSSYEQYF.

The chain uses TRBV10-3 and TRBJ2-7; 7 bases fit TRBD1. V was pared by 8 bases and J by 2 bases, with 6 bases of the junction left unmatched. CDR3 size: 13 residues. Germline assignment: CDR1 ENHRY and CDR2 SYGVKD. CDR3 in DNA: TGTGCCATCGGGGGACAGAAAACCTACGAGCAGTACTTC. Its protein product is CAIGGQKTYEQYF.

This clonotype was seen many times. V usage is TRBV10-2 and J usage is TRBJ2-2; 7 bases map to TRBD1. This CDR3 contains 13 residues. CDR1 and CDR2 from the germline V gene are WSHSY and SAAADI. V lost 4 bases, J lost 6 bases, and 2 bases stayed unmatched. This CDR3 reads CASSGQGAGELFF. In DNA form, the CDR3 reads TGCGCCAGCAGTGGACAGGGCGCCGGGGAGCTGTTTTTT.

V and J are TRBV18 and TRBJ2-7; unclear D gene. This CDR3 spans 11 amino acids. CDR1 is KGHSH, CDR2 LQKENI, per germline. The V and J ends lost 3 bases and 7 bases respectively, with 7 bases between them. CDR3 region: CASSPGREQYV. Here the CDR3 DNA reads TGTGCCAGCTCACCCGGTAGAGAGCAGTACGTC.

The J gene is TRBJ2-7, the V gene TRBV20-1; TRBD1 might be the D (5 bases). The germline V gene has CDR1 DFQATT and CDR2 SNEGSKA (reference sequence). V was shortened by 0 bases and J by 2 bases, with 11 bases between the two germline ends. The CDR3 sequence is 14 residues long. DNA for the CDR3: TGCAGTGCTAGAGATCGCACAGGCACCTACGAGCAGTACTTC. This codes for CSARDRTGTYEQYF.

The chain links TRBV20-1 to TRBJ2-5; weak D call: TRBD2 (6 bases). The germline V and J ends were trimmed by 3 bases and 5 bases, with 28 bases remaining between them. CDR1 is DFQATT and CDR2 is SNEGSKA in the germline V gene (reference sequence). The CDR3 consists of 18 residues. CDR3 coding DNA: TGCAGTGCTAGCGGGGGTTCGTCTACCTCAGGTTTCTTTGAGACCCAGTACTTC. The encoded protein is CSASGGSSTSGFFETQYF.

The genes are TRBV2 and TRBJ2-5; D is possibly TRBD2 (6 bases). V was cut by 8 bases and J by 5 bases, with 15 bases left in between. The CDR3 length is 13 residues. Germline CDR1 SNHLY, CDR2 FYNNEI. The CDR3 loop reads CASSRGKGETQYF. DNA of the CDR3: TGTGCCAGCTCGCGGGGAAAGGGGGAGACCCAGTACTTC.

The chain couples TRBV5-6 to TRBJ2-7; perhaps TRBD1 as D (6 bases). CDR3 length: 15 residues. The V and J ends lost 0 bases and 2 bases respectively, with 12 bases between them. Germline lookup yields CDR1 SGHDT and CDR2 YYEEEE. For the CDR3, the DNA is TGTGCCAGCAGCTTGGCAGGGGCCGTGACCTACGAGCAGTACGTC. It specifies CASSLAGAVTYEQYV.

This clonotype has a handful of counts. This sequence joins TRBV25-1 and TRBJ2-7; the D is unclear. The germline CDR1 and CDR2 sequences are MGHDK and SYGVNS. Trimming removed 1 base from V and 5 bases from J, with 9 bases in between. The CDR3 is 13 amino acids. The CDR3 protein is CASSEFLMDEQYF. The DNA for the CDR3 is TGTGCCAGCAGTGAATTTTTAATGGACGAGCAGTACTTC.